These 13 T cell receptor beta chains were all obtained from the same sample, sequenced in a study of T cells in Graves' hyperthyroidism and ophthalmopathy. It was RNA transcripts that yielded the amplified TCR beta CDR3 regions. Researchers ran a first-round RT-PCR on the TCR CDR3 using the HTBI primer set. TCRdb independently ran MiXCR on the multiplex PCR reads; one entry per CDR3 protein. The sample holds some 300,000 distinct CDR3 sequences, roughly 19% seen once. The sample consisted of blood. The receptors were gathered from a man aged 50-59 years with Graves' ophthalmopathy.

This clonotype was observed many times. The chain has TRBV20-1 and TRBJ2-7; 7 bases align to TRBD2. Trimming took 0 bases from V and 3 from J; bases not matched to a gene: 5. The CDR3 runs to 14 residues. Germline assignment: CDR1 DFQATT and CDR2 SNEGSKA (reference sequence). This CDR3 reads CSARDGGGGYEQYF. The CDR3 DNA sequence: TGCAGTGCTAGAGATGGCGGCGGGGGCTACGAGCAGTACTTC.

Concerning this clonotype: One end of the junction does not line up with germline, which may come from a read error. CDR3 loop: CASSRGLAASNSYNEQFF. DNA of the CDR3: TGTGCCAGCAGCCGGGGACTAGCGGCCTCTAACTCCTACAATGAGCAGTTCTTC. The rearrangement uses TRBV5-1 and TRBJ2-1; 11 nucleotides agree with TRBD2. This CDR3 has 18 residues. The V gene's germline CDR1 is SGHRS and CDR2 YFSETQ.

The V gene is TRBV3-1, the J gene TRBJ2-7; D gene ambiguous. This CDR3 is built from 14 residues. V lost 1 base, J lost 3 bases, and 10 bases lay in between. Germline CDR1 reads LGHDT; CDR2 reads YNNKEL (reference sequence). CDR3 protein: CASSQVQQSYEQYF. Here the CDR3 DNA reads TGTGCCAGCAGCCAAGTACAACAGAGCTACGAGCAGTACTTC.

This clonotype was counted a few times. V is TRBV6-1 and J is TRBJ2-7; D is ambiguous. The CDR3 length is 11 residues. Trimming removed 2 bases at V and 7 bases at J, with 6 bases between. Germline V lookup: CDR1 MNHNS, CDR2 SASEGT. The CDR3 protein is CASSERWEQYF. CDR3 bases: TGTGCCAGCAGTGAACGGTGGGAGCAGTACTTC.

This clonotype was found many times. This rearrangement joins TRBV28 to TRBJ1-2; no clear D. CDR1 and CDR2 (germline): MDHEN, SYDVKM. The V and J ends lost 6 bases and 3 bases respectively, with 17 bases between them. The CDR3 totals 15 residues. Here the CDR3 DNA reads TGTGCCAGCAGACCTGACAAAGGTGGCGACTATGGCTACACCTTC. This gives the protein CASRPDKGGDYGYTF.

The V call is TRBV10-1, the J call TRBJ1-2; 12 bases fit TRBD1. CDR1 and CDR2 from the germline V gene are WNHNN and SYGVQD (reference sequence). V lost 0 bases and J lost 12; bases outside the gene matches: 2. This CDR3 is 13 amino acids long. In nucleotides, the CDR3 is TGCGCCAGCAGTGAGTCCGGGACAGGGGGCCACACCTTC. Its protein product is CASSESGTGGHTF.

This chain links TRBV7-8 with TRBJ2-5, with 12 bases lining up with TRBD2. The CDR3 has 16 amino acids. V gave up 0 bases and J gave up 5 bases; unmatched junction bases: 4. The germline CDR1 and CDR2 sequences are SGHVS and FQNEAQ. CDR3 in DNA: TGTGCCAGCAGCTTAGCCCCGACTAGCGGGGGTGAGACCCAGTACTTC. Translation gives CASSLAPTSGGETQYF. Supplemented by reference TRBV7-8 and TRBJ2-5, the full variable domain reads GAGVSQSPRYKVAKRGQDVALRCDPISGHVSLFWYQQALGQGPEFLTYFQNEAQLDKSGLPSDRFFAERPEGSVSTLKIQRTQQEDSAVYLCASSLAPTSGGETQYFGPGTRLLVL.

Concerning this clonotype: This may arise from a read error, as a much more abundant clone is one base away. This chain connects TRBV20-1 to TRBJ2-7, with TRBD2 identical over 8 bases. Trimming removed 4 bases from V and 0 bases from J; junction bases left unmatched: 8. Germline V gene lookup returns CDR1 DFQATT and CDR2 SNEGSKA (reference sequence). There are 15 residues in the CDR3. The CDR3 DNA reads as TGCAGTGCTATAAGCACGAGCGGGAGCTCCTACGAGCAGTACTTC. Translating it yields CSAISTSGSSYEQYF.

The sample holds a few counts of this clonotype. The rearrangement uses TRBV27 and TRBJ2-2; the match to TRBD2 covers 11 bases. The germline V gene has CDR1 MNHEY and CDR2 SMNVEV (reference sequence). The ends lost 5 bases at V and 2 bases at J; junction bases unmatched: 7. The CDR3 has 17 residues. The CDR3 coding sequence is TGTGCCAGCAGTCCGGGACTAGCGGAAGCCAACACCGGGGAGCTGTTTTTT. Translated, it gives CASSPGLAEANTGELFF.

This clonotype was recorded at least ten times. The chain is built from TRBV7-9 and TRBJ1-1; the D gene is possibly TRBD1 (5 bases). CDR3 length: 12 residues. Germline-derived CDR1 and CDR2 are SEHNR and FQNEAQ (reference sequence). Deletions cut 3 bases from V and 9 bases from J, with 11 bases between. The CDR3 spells CASSFPGTQAFF. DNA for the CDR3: TGTGCCAGCAGCTTTCCCGGGACCCAAGCTTTCTTT.

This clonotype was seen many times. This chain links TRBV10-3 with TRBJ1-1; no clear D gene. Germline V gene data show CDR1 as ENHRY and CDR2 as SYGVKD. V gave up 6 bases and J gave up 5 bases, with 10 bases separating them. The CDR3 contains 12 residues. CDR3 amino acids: CAISPGGTEAFF. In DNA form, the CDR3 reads TGTGCCATCAGCCCGGGAGGGACTGAAGCTTTCTTT.

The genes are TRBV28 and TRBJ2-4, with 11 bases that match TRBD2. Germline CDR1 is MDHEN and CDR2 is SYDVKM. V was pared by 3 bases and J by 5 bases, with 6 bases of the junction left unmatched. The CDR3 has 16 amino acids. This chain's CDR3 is CASSLTGLAAQNIQYF. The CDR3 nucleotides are TGTGCCAGCAGTTTGACGGGACTAGCGGCACAAAACATTCAGTACTTC.

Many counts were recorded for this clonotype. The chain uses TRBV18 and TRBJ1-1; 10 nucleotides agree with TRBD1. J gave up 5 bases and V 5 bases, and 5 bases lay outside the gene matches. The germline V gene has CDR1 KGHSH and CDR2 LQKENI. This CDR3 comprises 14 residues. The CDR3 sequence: CASSSTGGKTEAFF. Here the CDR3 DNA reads TGTGCCAGCTCATCGACAGGGGGCAAGACTGAAGCTTTCTTT.